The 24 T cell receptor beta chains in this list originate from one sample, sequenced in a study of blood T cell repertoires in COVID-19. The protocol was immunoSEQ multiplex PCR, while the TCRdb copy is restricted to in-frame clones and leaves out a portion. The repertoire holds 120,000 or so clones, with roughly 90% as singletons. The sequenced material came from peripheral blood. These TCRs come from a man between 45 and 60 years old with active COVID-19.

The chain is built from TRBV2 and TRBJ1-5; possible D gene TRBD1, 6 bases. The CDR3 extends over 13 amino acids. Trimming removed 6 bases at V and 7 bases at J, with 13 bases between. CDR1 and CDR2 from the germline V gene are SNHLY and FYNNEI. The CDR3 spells CASRQGMDQPQHF. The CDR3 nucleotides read TGTGCCAGCAGACAGGGTATGGACCAGCCCCAGCATTTT. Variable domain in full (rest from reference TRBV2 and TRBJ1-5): EPEVTQTPSHQVTQMGQEVILRCVPISNHLYFYWYRQILGQKVEFLVSFYNNEISEKSEIFDDQFSVERPDGSNFTLKIRSTKLEDSAMYFCASRQGMDQPQHFGDGTRLSIL.

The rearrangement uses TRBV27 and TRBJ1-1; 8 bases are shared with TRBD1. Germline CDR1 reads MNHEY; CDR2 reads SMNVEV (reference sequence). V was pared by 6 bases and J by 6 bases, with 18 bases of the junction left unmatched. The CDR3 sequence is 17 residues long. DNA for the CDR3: TGTGCCAGCAGGGACGGACAGGGCAGTCCTATAAACTCTGAAGCTTTCTTT. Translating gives CASRDGQGSPINSEAFF.

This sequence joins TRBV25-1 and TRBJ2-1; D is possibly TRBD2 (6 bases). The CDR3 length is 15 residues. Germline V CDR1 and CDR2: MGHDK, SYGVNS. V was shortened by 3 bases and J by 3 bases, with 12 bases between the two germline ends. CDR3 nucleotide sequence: TGTGCCAGCAGTGATGTCGGGGGAGGCTACAATGAGCAGTTCTTC. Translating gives CASSDVGGGYNEQFF.

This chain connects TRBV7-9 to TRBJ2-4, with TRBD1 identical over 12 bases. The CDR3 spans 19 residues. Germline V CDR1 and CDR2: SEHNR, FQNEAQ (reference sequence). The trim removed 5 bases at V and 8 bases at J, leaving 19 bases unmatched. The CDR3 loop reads CASSPPEYRDRGLMDIQYF. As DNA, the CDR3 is TGTGCCAGCAGCCCGCCAGAGTACCGGGACAGGGGGCTTATGGACATTCAGTACTTC.

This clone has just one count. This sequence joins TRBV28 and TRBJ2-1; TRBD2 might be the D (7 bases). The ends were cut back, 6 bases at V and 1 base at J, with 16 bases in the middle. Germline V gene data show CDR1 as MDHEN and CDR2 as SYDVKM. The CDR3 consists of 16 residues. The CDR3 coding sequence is TGTGCCAGCAGCCCTTCGCGGGGGCTTTCCTACAATGAGCAGTTCTTC. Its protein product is CASSPSRGLSYNEQFF.

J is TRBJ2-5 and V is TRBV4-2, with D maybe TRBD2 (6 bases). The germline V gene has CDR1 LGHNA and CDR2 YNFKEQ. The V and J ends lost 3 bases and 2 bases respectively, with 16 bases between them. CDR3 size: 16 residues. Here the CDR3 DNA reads TGTGCCAGCAGCCACGAAGCCGGCGGGGTACAAGAGACCCAGTACTTC. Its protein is CASSHEAGGVQETQYF.

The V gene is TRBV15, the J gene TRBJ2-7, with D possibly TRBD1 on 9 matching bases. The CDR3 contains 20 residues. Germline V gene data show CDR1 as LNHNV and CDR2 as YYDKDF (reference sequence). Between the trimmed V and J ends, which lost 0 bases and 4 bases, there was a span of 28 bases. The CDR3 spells CATSRDINRGRGRNSYEQYV. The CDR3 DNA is TGTGCCACCAGCAGAGATATCAACAGGGGGCGCGGGAGGAACTCATACGAGCAGTACGTC.

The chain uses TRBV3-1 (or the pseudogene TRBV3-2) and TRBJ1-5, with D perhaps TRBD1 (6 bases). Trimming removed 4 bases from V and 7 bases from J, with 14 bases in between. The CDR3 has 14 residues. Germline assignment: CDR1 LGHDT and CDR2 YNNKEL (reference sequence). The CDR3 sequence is CASSPTGGGQPQHF. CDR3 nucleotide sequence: TGTGCCAGCAGCCCCACGGGGGGCGGACAGCCCCAGCATTTT.

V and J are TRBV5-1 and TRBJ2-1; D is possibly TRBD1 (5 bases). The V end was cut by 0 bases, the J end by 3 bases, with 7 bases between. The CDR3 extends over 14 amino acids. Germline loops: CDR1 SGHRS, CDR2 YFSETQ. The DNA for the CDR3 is TGCGCCAGCAGCTTGGAGGGGAACTACAATGAGCAGTTCTTC. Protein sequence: CASSLEGNYNEQFF.

Written as DNA, the CDR3 is TGTGCCAGCAGTCGGACAGGAGCCTACGAGCAGTACTTC. This sequence encodes CASSRTGAYEQYF. The V and J genes are TRBV6-6 and TRBJ2-7, with TRBD1 matching over 7 bases. Trimming took 5 bases from V and 2 from J; bases not matched to a gene: 3. Germline CDR1 reads MNHNY; CDR2 reads SVGAGI (reference sequence). This CDR3 region has 13 residues.

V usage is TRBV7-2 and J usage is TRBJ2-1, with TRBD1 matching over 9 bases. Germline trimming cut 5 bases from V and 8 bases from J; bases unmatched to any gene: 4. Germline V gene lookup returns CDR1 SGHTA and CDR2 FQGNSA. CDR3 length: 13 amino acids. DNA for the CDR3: TGTGCCAGCAGCGGGCGGACAGGGGATGAGCAGTTCTTC. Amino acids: CASSGRTGDEQFF.

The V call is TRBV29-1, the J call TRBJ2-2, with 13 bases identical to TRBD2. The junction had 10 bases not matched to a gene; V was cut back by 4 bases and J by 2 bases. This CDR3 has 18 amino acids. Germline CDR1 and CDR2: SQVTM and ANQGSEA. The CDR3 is CSVVVLRTSGGNTGELFF. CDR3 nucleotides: TGCAGCGTTGTTGTTTTGCGGACTAGCGGGGGTAACACCGGGGAGCTGTTTTTT.

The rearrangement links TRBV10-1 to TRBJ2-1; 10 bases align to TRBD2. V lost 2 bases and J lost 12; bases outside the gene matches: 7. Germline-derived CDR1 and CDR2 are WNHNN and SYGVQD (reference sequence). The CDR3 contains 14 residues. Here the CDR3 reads CASSERLAGEGQFF. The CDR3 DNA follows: TGCGCCAGCAGTGAGCGGCTAGCGGGAGAGGGGCAGTTCTTC.

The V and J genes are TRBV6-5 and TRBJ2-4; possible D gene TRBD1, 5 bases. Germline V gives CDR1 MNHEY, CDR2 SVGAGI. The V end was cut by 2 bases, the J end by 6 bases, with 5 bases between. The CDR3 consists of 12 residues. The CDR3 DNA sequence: TGTGCCAGCAGTTACGACAGAAACATTCAGTACTTC. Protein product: CASSYDRNIQYF.

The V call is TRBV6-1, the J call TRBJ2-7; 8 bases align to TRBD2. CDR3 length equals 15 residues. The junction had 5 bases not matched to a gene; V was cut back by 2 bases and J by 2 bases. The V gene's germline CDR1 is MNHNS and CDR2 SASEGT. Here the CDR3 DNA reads TGTGCCAGCAGTGAATCGGGGGGGAGGGCCTACGAGCAGTACTTC. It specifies CASSESGGRAYEQYF.

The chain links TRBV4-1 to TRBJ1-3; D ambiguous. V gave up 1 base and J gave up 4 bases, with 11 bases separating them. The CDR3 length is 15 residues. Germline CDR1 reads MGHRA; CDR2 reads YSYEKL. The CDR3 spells CASSQVRGLGNTIYF. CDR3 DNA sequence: TGCGCCAGCAGCCAAGTTCGAGGGCTCGGAAACACCATATATTTT.

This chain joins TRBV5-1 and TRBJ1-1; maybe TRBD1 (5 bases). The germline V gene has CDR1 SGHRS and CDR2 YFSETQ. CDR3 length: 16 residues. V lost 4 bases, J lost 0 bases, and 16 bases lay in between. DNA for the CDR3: TGCGCCAGCAGCCCCCTAGTAGGGGCGATGAACACTGAAGCTTTCTTT. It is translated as CASSPLVGAMNTEAFF.

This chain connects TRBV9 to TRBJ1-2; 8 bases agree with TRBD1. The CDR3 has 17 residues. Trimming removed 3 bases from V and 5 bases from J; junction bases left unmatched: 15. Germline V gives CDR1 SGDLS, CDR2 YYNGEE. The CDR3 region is CASSAPDDRGIQYGYTF. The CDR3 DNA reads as TGTGCCAGCAGCGCCCCTGACGACAGGGGCATTCAGTATGGCTACACCTTC.

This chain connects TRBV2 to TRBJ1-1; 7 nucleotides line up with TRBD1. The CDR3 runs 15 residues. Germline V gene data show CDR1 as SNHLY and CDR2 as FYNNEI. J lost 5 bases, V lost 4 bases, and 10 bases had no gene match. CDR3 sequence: CASSAGQRIGTEAFF. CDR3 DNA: TGTGCCAGCAGTGCGGGACAGCGAATCGGGACTGAAGCTTTCTTT.

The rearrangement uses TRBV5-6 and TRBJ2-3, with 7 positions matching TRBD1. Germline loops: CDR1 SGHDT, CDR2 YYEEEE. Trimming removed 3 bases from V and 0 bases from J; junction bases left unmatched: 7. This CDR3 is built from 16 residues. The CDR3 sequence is CASSSKTGVSTDTQYF. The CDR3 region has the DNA TGTGCCAGCAGCTCCAAAACAGGGGTCAGCACAGATACGCAGTATTTT.

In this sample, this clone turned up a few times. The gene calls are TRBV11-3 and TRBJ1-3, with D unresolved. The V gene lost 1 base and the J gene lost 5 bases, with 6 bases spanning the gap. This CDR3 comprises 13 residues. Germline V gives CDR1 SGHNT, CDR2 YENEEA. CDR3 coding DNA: TGTGCCAGCAGCTTAGGCGAACGAAACACCATATATTTT. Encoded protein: CASSLGERNTIYF.

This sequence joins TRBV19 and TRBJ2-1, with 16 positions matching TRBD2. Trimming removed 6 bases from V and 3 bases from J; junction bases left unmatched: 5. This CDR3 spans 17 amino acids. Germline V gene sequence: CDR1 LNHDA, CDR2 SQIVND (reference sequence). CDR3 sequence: CASRAGTSGGGYNEQFF. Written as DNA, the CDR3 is TGTGCCAGTAGGGCCGGGACTAGCGGGGGGGGCTACAATGAGCAGTTCTTC.

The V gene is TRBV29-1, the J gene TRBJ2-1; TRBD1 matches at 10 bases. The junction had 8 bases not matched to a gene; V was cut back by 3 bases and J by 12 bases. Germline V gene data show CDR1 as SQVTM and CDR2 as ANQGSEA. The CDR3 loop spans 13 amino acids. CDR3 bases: TGCAGCGTTGATTGGGACAGGGGAAGGGGGCAGTTCTTC. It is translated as CSVDWDRGRGQFF.

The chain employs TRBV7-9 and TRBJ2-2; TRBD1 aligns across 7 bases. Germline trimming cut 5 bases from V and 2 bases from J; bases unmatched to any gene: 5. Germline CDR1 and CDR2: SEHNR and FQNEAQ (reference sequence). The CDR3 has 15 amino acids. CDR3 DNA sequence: TGTGCCAGCAGCATCGGGACAGCAAACACCGGGGAGCTGTTTTTT. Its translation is CASSIGTANTGELFF.